This T cell receptor beta chain originates from a study of shared clonotypes between healthy human individuals. General study points: Four donors had about 5% of their naive CD4 clonotypes in common. Among non-shared clonotypes, generation probabilities were lower than among those shared by all four donors.

Germline CDR1 is KGHSH and CDR2 is LQKENI. This CDR3 is built from 17 residues. Trimming took off 3 bases at V and 1 base at J, with 18 bases between the two ends. Comments on this clone: What it binds is not known.

TCRdb's table, derived via immunoSEQ multiplex PCR, lists solely in-frame clones and lacks some. In the table there are over 2 million clones, 85% to 95% of which are singletons. The chain couples TRBV18 to TRBJ1-1, with D maybe TRBD1 (5 bases). This receptor was identified in a man between 18 and 35 years old in good health. Some clones in this sample may be carry-over from other donors' samples. The sequenced material came from naive CD4+ T cells from PBMCs. Subset noted: CD45RA+ positively selected. The CDR3 here is CASSPFRLQTENTEAFF. DNA for the CDR3: TGTGCCAGCTCACCTTTCCGGTTACAGACAGAGAACACTGAAGCTTTCTTT.